The 14 T cell receptor beta chains given below trace back to one sample, sequenced in a study of radiation and T cells in renal cell carcinoma. Assay: immunoSEQ multiplex PCR; the TCRdb copy retains only in-frame clones and omits some. Of some 97,000 clones listed, roughly 88% are singletons. Time point reported: blood 4 weeks post-SBRT, at nephrectomy. Treatment noted: 15 Gy SBRT to primary tumor, nephrectomy 4 weeks later. The sample in question was blood, obtained from a patient whose treatment included radiotherapy and nephrectomy. The receptors originated from a man aged 55 to 69 with renal cell carcinoma.

The rearrangement links TRBV11-1 to TRBJ2-7, with 8 bases identical to TRBD1. Losses at the gene ends were 5 bases for V and 5 bases for J; bases not matched to a gene: 14. This CDR3 comprises 16 residues. CDR1 and CDR2 from the germline V gene are SGHAT and FQDESV (reference sequence). CDR3 in amino acids: CASSLRQGSFRDEQYF. DNA for the CDR3: TGTGCCAGCAGCCTGCGACAGGGGAGTTTTCGGGACGAGCAGTACTTC.

The V and J genes are TRBV6-1 and TRBJ2-2, with D perhaps TRBD1 (5 bases). V gave up 3 bases and J gave up 2 bases, with 10 bases separating them. The germline V gene encodes CDR1 MNHNS and CDR2 SASEGT. The CDR3 extends over 15 amino acids. The CDR3 is CASSEIRGNTGELFF. The CDR3 DNA reads TGTGCCAGCAGTGAGATTAGGGGTAACACCGGGGAGCTGTTTTTT.

V is TRBV25-1 and J is TRBJ2-2; D is perhaps TRBD1 (6 bases). V gave up 5 bases and J gave up 3 bases, with 13 bases separating them. This CDR3 has 15 amino acids. The germline CDR1 and CDR2 sequences are MGHDK and SYGVNS. CDR3 sequence (DNA): TGTGCCAGCAGTAGACTACCAGGGGACACCGGGGAGCTGTTTTTT. Protein sequence: CASSRLPGDTGELFF.

The rearrangement joins TRBV28 to TRBJ2-3; no clear D. The ends were cut back, 6 bases at V and 2 bases at J, with 3 bases in the middle. The CDR3 is 11 amino acids. Germline V gene sequence: CDR1 MDHEN, CDR2 SYDVKM. CDR3 coding DNA: TGTGCCAGCAGGGCCACAGATACGCAGTATTTT. Protein product: CASRATDTQYF.

The chain joins TRBV5-1 to TRBJ2-2; D gene ambiguous. The V gene lost 5 bases and the J gene lost 2 bases, with 7 bases spanning the gap. Germline V lookup: CDR1 SGHRS, CDR2 YFSETQ. This CDR3 spans 13 amino acids. Here the CDR3 DNA reads TGCGCCAGCAGTCACGGAAACACCGGGGAGCTGTTTTTT. It is translated as CASSHGNTGELFF.

This clone has only one observation. CDR3 residues: CASSSVRGGSYEQYF. The DNA for the CDR3 is TGTGCCAGCAGTTCCGTCCGGGGAGGCTCCTACGAGCAGTACTTC. This chain joins TRBV28 and TRBJ2-7, with TRBD2 as a possible D gene (6 bases). The CDR3 spans 15 residues. V dropped 4 bases and J dropped 0 bases, with 13 bases sitting between them. Germline loops: CDR1 MDHEN, CDR2 SYDVKM.

The chain employs TRBV19 and TRBJ2-7; the match to TRBD1 covers 12 bases. V lost 3 bases to trimming and J lost 7 bases; unmatched junction nucleotides: 10. The CDR3 length is 16 residues. The V gene's germline CDR1 is LNHDA and CDR2 SQIVND (reference sequence). The CDR3 coding sequence is TGTGCCAGTAGTATCCAGCTGGGACAGGGGGCTGGTGAGCAGTACTTC. It translates to CASSIQLGQGAGEQYF.

The chain has TRBV10-1 and TRBJ2-3; D is perhaps TRBD2 (5 bases). Germline CDR1 WNHNN, CDR2 SYGVQD (reference sequence). The CDR3 runs 17 residues. V lost 6 bases and J lost 5, with 24 bases in between. The CDR3 DNA reads TGCGCCAGCAGCGACCCGGTAAAGGGAGACGGAAGAGATACGCAGTATTTT. Its translation: CASSDPVKGDGRDTQYF.

The genes are TRBV19 and TRBJ2-3, with TRBD2 matching over 9 bases. The CDR3 totals 18 residues. Looked up from germline, CDR1 is LNHDA and CDR2 is SQIVND (reference sequence). The junction had 11 bases not matched to a gene; V was cut back by 4 bases and J by 0 bases. The CDR3 sequence: CASSKSPSGALSTDTQYF. DNA for the CDR3: TGTGCCAGTAGTAAAAGCCCTAGCGGGGCCCTTAGCACAGATACGCAGTATTTT.

The V gene is TRBV9, the J gene TRBJ2-2; 16 nucleotides agree with TRBD2. The V gene's germline CDR1 is SGDLS and CDR2 YYNGEE. The CDR3 runs 20 residues. After removal of 0 bases from V and 4 bases from J, the junction contained 9 bases not matched to a gene. The CDR3 loop is CASSVVVGGTSGRATGELFF. The CDR3 region has the DNA TGTGCCAGCAGCGTAGTCGTAGGGGGGACTAGCGGGAGGGCCACCGGGGAGCTGTTTTTT.

V is TRBV2 and J is TRBJ2-3, with 9 positions matching TRBD2. The germline CDR1 and CDR2 sequences are SNHLY and FYNNEI. The V segment lost 8 bases and the J segment 1 base; nucleotides outside the gene matches: 7. The CDR3 contains 15 residues. CDR3 nucleotides: TGTGCCAGCGAAATAGCGGGAGTTGGCACAGATACGCAGTATTTT. Its translation is CASEIAGVGTDTQYF.

In its sample, this clone was seen once. The chain couples TRBV7-2 to TRBJ2-1; TRBD1 matches at 7 bases. V shed 4 bases and J 13 bases; nucleotides not matched to a gene: 4. The germline gives CDR1 SGHTA, CDR2 FQGNSA. This CDR3 is 11 amino acids long. The CDR3 spells CASSSGQVQFF. CDR3 sequence (DNA): TGTGCCAGCAGCTCTGGACAGGTCCAGTTCTTC.

This chain joins TRBV6-5 and TRBJ2-3; no definite D call. The CDR3 is 13 amino acids. CDR1 and CDR2 from the germline V gene are MNHEY and SVGAGI. V lost 2 bases, J lost 1 base, and 4 bases lay in between. CDR3 sequence reads: CASSYDRTDTQYF. CDR3 nucleotide sequence: TGTGCCAGCAGTTACGACCGCACAGATACGCAGTATTTT.

The V gene is TRBV19, the J gene TRBJ1-4; D is ambiguous. The V end lost 6 bases, the J end lost 0 bases, and 14 bases lay between the germline ends. Germline V lookup: CDR1 LNHDA, CDR2 SQIVND (reference sequence). This CDR3 region has 16 residues. CDR3 DNA: TGTGCCAGTAGAGATGATCGGATCGCAACTAATGAAAAACTGTTTTTT. Residues: CASRDDRIATNEKLFF.